The rows below give T cell receptor beta chains drawn from one sample of a study of post-analysis software for immune sequencing data. TCRdb recomputed calls from the PCR reads with MiXCR, one row per CDR3 protein. This table has 750,000 to 900,000 distinct CDR3 sequences, about half appearing once. Sequenced: blood. Source of these receptors: a girl between 5 and 17 years old with multiple sclerosis. The CDR3 runs from the conserved cysteine through the conserved F or W. Fields, in order: clone size, J gene, D gene, V gene, CDR3 protein, CDR3 DNA. The D gene is left open where the match is weak. Rows give clone size only sometimes, using once, few, many, or a class for an expanded clone.

NA	TRBJ2-7	TRBD1	TRBV10-3	CAISGTGSLSHEQYF	TGTGCCATCAGTGGGACAGGATCTCTTTCCCACGAGCAGTACTTC
few	TRBJ2-7	NA	TRBV20-1	CSARDEGRPNTYEQYF	TGCAGTGCTAGAGATGAGGGGAGACCGAATACCTACGAGCAGTACTTC
NA	TRBJ1-4	NA	TRBV30	CAWSVPGGWKEKLFF	TGTGCCTGGAGTGTACCCGGGGGGTGGAAAGAAAAACTGTTTTTT
NA	TRBJ2-1	NA	TRBV10-3	CAISVERRVGSYNEQFF	TGTGCCATCAGTGTGGAACGTCGAGTAGGTTCCTACAATGAGCAGTTCTTC
NA	TRBJ2-3	NA	TRBV19	CASTNTKDTDTQYF	TGTGCCAGTACCAACACCAAAGACACAGATACGCAGTATTTT
NA	TRBJ2-1	TRBD2	TRBV9	CASSVDAGATNEQFF	TGTGCCAGCAGCGTAGACGCGGGAGCTACGAATGAGCAGTTCTTC
NA	TRBJ2-7	TRBD2	TRBV6-4	CASGGTNYEQYF	TGTGCCAGCGGAGGGACTAACTACGAGCAGTACTTC
few	TRBJ2-7	NA	TRBV4-3	CASSQDLAYEQYF	TGCGCCAGCAGCCAAGATTTGGCCTACGAGCAGTACTTC
many	TRBJ1-1	NA	TRBV20-1	CSARIPGKNTEAFF	TGCAGTGCTAGAATACCGGGGAAAAACACTGAAGCTTTCTTT
NA	TRBJ1-4	NA	TRBV2	CASSVLWELFF	TGTGCCAGCAGCGTCCTGTGGGAACTGTTTTTT
NA	TRBJ2-1	NA	TRBV20-1	CSASQALHEQFF	TGCAGTGCTAGCCAGGCCCTGCATGAGCAGTTCTTC
NA	TRBJ2-5	NA	TRBV6-2/TRBV6-3	CASSYGWETQYF	TGTGCCAGCAGTTACGGTTGGGAGACCCAGTACTTC
NA	TRBJ1-2	NA	TRBV7-2	CASSPAWADNGYTF	TGTGCCAGCAGCCCAGCTTGGGCAGACAATGGCTACACCTTC